The clone carrying this T cell receptor (beta chain) was found a few times. The antigen remains undetermined. V lost 3 bases and J 3 bases, leaving 5 bases between the germline ends. CDR1 and CDR2 (germline): MRHNA, SNTAGT. The CDR3 runs 13 residues. This entry comes from a study of T cells after yellow fever vaccination. Study overall: Libraries from low-cell-number fractions were prepared with the SMART-Seq v4 Ultra Low Input RNA kit. Study-wide results and caveats: Though weaker, the secondary response peaked faster, on day 5 versus 15. Most clones from primary vaccination were detected again post-booster (about 95% CD4, approximately 90% CD8).

It was through 5'RACE template switching that TCR cDNA was made, with a universal primer site and UMIs added. From the 5' RACE reads, TCRdb called clonotypes with MiXCR, one entry per CDR3 protein. The sample has hundreds of thousands of distinct CDR3 sequences; about 12% are singletons. The sequence came from a man aged 30 to 45 who received the YFV17D yellow fever vaccine. Sequenced here: PBMCs, sampled on the day of the yellow fever booster vaccination. The rearrangement links TRBV6-4 to TRBJ1-4; D is undetermined. For the CDR3, the DNA is TGTGCCAGCAGTGAAACTCCTAATGAAAAACTGTTTTTT. Its translation: CASSETPNEKLFF.